This T cell receptor beta chain was profiled in a study of blood T cell repertoires in COVID-19. Overall study: COVID-19 samples from acute and convalescent phases originated in the United States, Italy and Spain.

As originally analysed: The assay estimated nucleated cells by amplifying reference gene primers. The repertoire was sequenced with immunoSEQ multiplex PCR; TCRdb's copy has only in-frame clones and lacks some. That table supplies the V and J calls and clone size; D and trimming were determined from the DNA. The sample contains roughly 150,000 clones, around 90% of which appear only once. All enrollees were about 18 to 100 years old and from under 25 US areas. CDR1 SGHRS and CDR2 YFSETQ come from the germline V gene. The CDR3 sequence is 13 residues long. With 8 bases clipped from V and 3 bases from J, the junction kept 4 bases outside the gene matches.

This clonotype originated in a woman aged 40 to 49 who had been exposed to COVID-19. V is TRBV5-1 and J is TRBJ1-4; 7 bases are a match to TRBD1. The sequenced material came from PBMCs or T cells enriched from blood (not recorded which). CDR3 in amino acids: CASQGVPNEKLFF. The CDR3 nucleotides are TGCGCCAGTCAGGGGGTCCCTAATGAAAAACTGTTTTTT.